A single sample gave rise to the 5 T cell receptor beta chains below, sequenced in a study of beta chain features in type 1 diabetes. Expressed TCRB transcripts got sequenced, as all isolated RNA was reverse transcribed. TCRdb's copy holds only in-frame clones and misses some; the assay was immunoSEQ multiplex PCR. The table includes about 220,000 clones, 11% detected once. Sequencing was done on a sample of central memory CD4+ T cells from blood. All receptors derive from a man aged 18 to 29 in good health.

The table lists this clone with many counts. The gene calls are TRBV7-9 and TRBJ2-1; 7 nucleotides align to TRBD1. V lost 2 bases and J lost 6; bases outside the gene matches: 7. The CDR3 loop spans 15 amino acids. The V gene's germline CDR1 is SEHNR and CDR2 FQNEAQ (reference sequence). The CDR3 DNA reads as TGTGCCAGCAGCTTAACCAGGACAGGCCCCAATGAGCAGTTCTTC. This gives the protein CASSLTRTGPNEQFF.

This clone was observed a few times. This may be a read error: a much more frequent sequence differs by one nucleotide. The genes are TRBV2 and TRBJ2-7; TRBD2 matches 8 bases. The ends lost 6 bases at V and 0 bases at J; junction bases unmatched: 7. Germline V CDR1 and CDR2: SNHLY, FYNNEI. The CDR3 extends over 15 amino acids. CDR3 amino acids: CASRLISGVSYEQYF. The CDR3 DNA follows: TGTGCCAGCAGATTGATTAGCGGGGTCTCCTACGAGCAGTACTTC.

This clone was observed many times. The J gene is TRBJ1-2, the V gene TRBV27; the D is unclear. The CDR3 is 13 amino acids. CDR1 MNHEY and CDR2 SMNVEV come from the germline V gene (reference sequence). Trimming took off 3 bases at V and 2 bases at J, with 7 bases between the two ends. The chain's CDR3 is CASSFRRNYGYTF. CDR3 in DNA: TGTGCCAGCAGTTTTCGCCGGAACTATGGCTACACCTTC.

There are a few counts of this clone. The chain joins TRBV2 to TRBJ2-3, with D perhaps matching TRBD2 (6 bases). The CDR3 is made up of 16 amino acids. Trimming took off 3 bases at V and 0 bases at J, with 13 bases between the two ends. The germline V gene encodes CDR1 SNHLY and CDR2 FYNNEI. CDR3 nucleotides: TGTGCCAGCAGTGATGGTCTAGCGCTTAGCACAGATACGCAGTATTTT. This translates into CASSDGLALSTDTQYF.

At least ten counts were recorded for this clone. The chain has TRBV15 and TRBJ1-5; no reliable D call. Germline values: CDR1 LNHNV, CDR2 YYDKDF (reference sequence). The V end was cut by 0 bases, the J end by 6 bases, with 9 bases between. The CDR3 has 14 residues. In nucleotides, the CDR3 is TGTGCCACCAGCAGAGATGATTGGGGTCAGCCCCAGCATTTT. It specifies CATSRDDWGQPQHF.